This T cell receptor beta chain was profiled in a study of CD8 T cells in ankylosing spondylitis. TCRdb called the 5' RACE reads again in MiXCR, with one record for every CDR3 protein. The sample holds about 320,000 distinct CDR3 sequences, approximately 10% seen once. Germline V gene lookup returns CDR1 MGHRA and CDR2 YSYEKL. CDR3 size: 16 residues. J lost 6 bases, V lost 3 bases, and 11 bases had no gene match. The sample holds a few counts of this clonotype. The receptor was derived from a female donor with ankylosing spondylitis or in good health (not recorded which). The chain couples TRBV4-1 to TRBJ1-5; 7 bases map to TRBD1. The sample consisted of blood, either unsorted or a sorted T cell fraction (not recorded which). CDR3 amino acids: CASSHPPGQIFQPQHF. CDR3 bases: TGCGCCAGCAGCCACCCTCCGGGACAGATCTTTCAGCCCCAGCATTTT.